One sample yielded the 22 T cell receptor beta chains listed below, sequenced in a study of OX40 agonist ivuxolimab in advanced cancers. Using immunoSEQ multiplex PCR, the repertoire was profiled, and TCRdb retains in-frame clones only, with some absent. This sample yields roughly 64,000 clones, of which 80% to 95% are seen a single time; almost 0.45% belongs to the top ten. Source: CD4+ or CD8+ T cells sorted from blood, taken in a trial of the OX40 agonist ivuxolimab. These receptors all stem from an adult with an advanced solid tumor such as melanoma, head and neck, liver or kidney cancer.

A note on this clone: The same CDR3 also results from other DNA sequences found in this sample. The V call is TRBV5-4, the J call TRBJ2-7; 13 positions agree with TRBD2. In germline, CDR1 is SGHNT, CDR2 YYREEE (reference sequence). Trimming took 4 bases from V and 3 from J; bases not matched to a gene: 4. CDR3 length equals 15 residues. The CDR3: CASSLGLAGVYEQYF. Written as DNA, the CDR3 is TGTGCCAGCAGCCTCGGACTAGCGGGAGTCTACGAGCAGTACTTC.

The CDR3 reads CASSVEYEQYF. The CDR3 bases are TGTGCCAGCAGTGTGGAGTACGAGCAGTACTTC. The gene calls are TRBV2 and TRBJ2-7; no firm D call. CDR1 SNHLY and CDR2 FYNNEI come from the germline V gene. The CDR3 is 11 residues long. The V end lost 4 bases, the J end lost 4 bases, and 5 bases lay between the germline ends.

About this clone: Other DNA sequences in this sample translate to the same CDR3. The chain links TRBV12-5 to TRBJ2-7, with D possibly being TRBD1 (6 bases). The CDR3 totals 13 residues. CDR1 LGHNT and CDR2 FRNRAP come from the germline V gene. V was cut by 5 bases and J by 1 base, with 9 bases left in between. In DNA form, the CDR3 reads TGTGCTAGTGGTCTAACAGGGTCCTACGAGCAGTACTTC. Amino acids: CASGLTGSYEQYF.

The table lists this clone with a count of one. The rearrangement joins TRBV10-3 to TRBJ2-1; TRBD2 agrees at 11 bases. The V gene's germline CDR1 is ENHRY and CDR2 SYGVKD. The CDR3 is made up of 14 amino acids. V lost 8 bases and J lost 6; bases outside the gene matches: 6. As DNA, the CDR3 is TGTGCCATCGGGCCCACTAGCGGGAGCAATGAGCAGTTCTTC. Translated: CAIGPTSGSNEQFF.

This chain links TRBV7-2 with TRBJ2-1; 12 bases are shared with TRBD1. CDR1 is SGHTA, CDR2 FQGNSA, per germline. J gave up 4 bases and V 5 bases, and 15 bases lay outside the gene matches. This CDR3 region has 19 residues. CDR3 DNA sequence: TGTGCCAGCAGCGCAGACCGGGACAGGGGGCGTATTAAATACAATGAGCAGTTCTTC. It encodes CASSADRDRGRIKYNEQFF. Combining the CDR3 with reference TRBV7-2 and TRBJ2-1 gives the whole variable domain GAGVSQSPSNKVTEKGKDVELRCDPISGHTALYWYRQSLGQGLEFLIYFQGNSAPDKSGLPSDRFSAERTGGSVSTLTIQRTQQEDSAVYLCASSADRDRGRIKYNEQFFGPGTRLTVL.

The chain combines TRBV5-1 with TRBJ2-5; D is possibly TRBD1 (6 bases). Germline CDR1 is SGHRS and CDR2 is YFSETQ. The length of the CDR3 is 14 residues. V was pared by 4 bases and J by 2 bases, with 12 bases between. The CDR3 bases are TGCGCCAGCAGCCTCCGACAGGATCAAGAGACCCAGTACTTC. Encoded protein: CASSLRQDQETQYF. Variable domain in full (rest from reference TRBV5-1 and TRBJ2-5): KAGVTQTPRYLIKTRGQQVTLSCSPISGHRSVSWYQQTPGQGLQFLFEYFSETQRNKGNFPGRFSGRQFSNSRSEMNVSTLELGDSALYLCASSLRQDQETQYFGPGTRLLVL.

This clone appeared a single time. CDR3 loop: CASSETGGVYEQYF. As DNA, the CDR3 is TGTGCCAGCAGCGAGACAGGGGGCGTTTACGAGCAGTACTTC. V usage is TRBV7-9 and J usage is TRBJ2-7, with 10 positions matching TRBD1. Unmatched junction bases numbered 5, after V lost 5 bases and J lost 4 bases. Germline V gene lookup returns CDR1 SEHNR and CDR2 FQNEAQ (reference sequence). This CDR3 contains 14 residues.

The V call is TRBV7-2, the J call TRBJ2-7; 12 bases are shared with TRBD2. With V trimmed by 0 bases and J by 2 bases, 5 bases remained unmatched. This CDR3 has 17 residues. Germline CDR1 is SGHTA and CDR2 is FQGNSA. DNA of the CDR3: TGTGCCAGCAGCTTAGCTCGGACTAGCGGGACTCCCTACGAGCAGTACTTC. Its translation is CASSLARTSGTPYEQYF. Combining the CDR3 with reference TRBV7-2 and TRBJ2-7 gives the whole variable domain GAGVSQSPSNKVTEKGKDVELRCDPISGHTALYWYRQSLGQGLEFLIYFQGNSAPDKSGLPSDRFSAERTGGSVSTLTIQRTQQEDSAVYLCASSLARTSGTPYEQYFGPGTRLTVT.

The chain is built from TRBV7-2 and TRBJ2-7, with D tentatively TRBD2 (6 bases). This CDR3 has 17 amino acids. The V gene lost 1 base and the J gene lost 1 base, with 17 bases spanning the gap. CDR1 is SGHTA, CDR2 FQGNSA, per germline. The CDR3 loop is CASSLGSIAAISYEQYF. In DNA form, the CDR3 reads TGTGCCAGCAGCTTAGGCTCCATAGCGGCTATTTCCTACGAGCAGTACTTC.

This chain joins TRBV18 and TRBJ1-2; 8 positions agree with TRBD1. Unmatched junction bases numbered 5, after V lost 3 bases and J lost 8 bases. In germline, CDR1 is KGHSH, CDR2 LQKENI. The CDR3 extends over 13 amino acids. The CDR3 loop reads CASSPRDRGGYTF. Written as DNA, the CDR3 is TGTGCCAGCTCACCCCGCGACAGGGGCGGCTACACCTTC. Combining the CDR3 with reference TRBV18 and TRBJ1-2 gives the whole variable domain NAGVMQNPRHLVRRRGQEARLRCSPMKGHSHVYWYRQLPEEGLKFMVYLQKENIIDESGMPKERFSAEFPKEGPSILRIQQVVRGDSAAYFCASSPRDRGGYTFGSGTRLTVV.

The chain uses TRBV10-3 and TRBJ1-2; perhaps TRBD1 as D (6 bases). The CDR3 covers 15 residues. Germline lookup yields CDR1 ENHRY and CDR2 SYGVKD. V dropped 5 bases and J dropped 2 bases, with 15 bases sitting between them. The DNA for the CDR3 is TGTGCCATCAGTATCAGGGGAGAACTCAACTATGGCTACACCTTC. Protein sequence: CAISIRGELNYGYTF.

The chain links TRBV14 to TRBJ2-1; D possibly corresponds to TRBD1 (6 bases). Germline V CDR1 and CDR2: SGHDN, FVKESK. The germline V and J ends were trimmed by 4 bases and 9 bases, with 13 bases remaining between them. CDR3 length equals 13 residues. The CDR3: CASSLNRVGEQFF. The CDR3 bases are TGTGCCAGCAGCCTAAACAGGGTAGGTGAGCAGTTCTTC.

The genes are TRBV4-2 and TRBJ2-7; D unclear. V gave up 0 bases and J gave up 4 bases, with 7 bases separating them. CDR3 length: 13 residues. Germline CDR1 and CDR2: LGHNA and YNFKEQ. The DNA for the CDR3 is TGTGCCAGCAGCCAAGATCTGGAGTACGAGCAGTACTTC. It encodes CASSQDLEYEQYF.

The V and J genes are TRBV5-1 and TRBJ2-2; D is uncertain. The V gene lost 0 bases and the J gene lost 1 base, with 7 bases spanning the gap. In germline, CDR1 is SGHRS, CDR2 YFSETQ. CDR3 length: 15 residues. The CDR3 is CASSLVEENTGELFF. CDR3 nucleotide sequence: TGCGCCAGCAGCTTGGTTGAAGAGAACACCGGGGAGCTGTTTTTT.

This chain uses TRBV9 with TRBJ2-7, with 13 bases identical to TRBD2. J gave up 7 bases and V 3 bases, and 7 bases lay outside the gene matches. The length of the CDR3 is 15 residues. The germline V gene encodes CDR1 SGDLS and CDR2 YYNGEE. As DNA, the CDR3 is TGTGCCAGCAGCGGGTCACTAGCGGGAGGGAGGGAGCAGTACTTC. It is translated as CASSGSLAGGREQYF.

This chain's CDR3 is CASSRSGRAEETQYF. CDR3 DNA: TGTGCCAGCTCAAGGAGCGGGAGGGCCGAAGAGACCCAGTACTTC. The V call is TRBV18, the J call TRBJ2-5; 10 bases fit TRBD2. V was clipped by 5 bases and J by 3 bases; unmatched bases: 6. Germline values: CDR1 KGHSH, CDR2 LQKENI. This CDR3 region has 15 residues. Using reference TRBV18 and TRBJ2-5 for the parts outside the CDR3, the full variable domain is NAGVMQNPRHLVRRRGQEARLRCSPMKGHSHVYWYRQLPEEGLKFMVYLQKENIIDESGMPKERFSAEFPKEGPSILRIQQVVRGDSAAYFCASSRSGRAEETQYFGPGTRLLVL.

The gene calls are TRBV5-1 and TRBJ2-7; weak D call: TRBD2 (6 bases). Germline V CDR1 and CDR2: SGHRS, YFSETQ. This CDR3 is 17 amino acids long. V gave up 4 bases and J gave up 0 bases, with 20 bases separating them. CDR3 protein: CASSLTSGLSSSYEQYF. The CDR3 coding sequence is TGCGCCAGCAGCCTCACCTCGGGACTGTCAAGCTCCTACGAGCAGTACTTC.

This rearrangement joins TRBV5-8 to TRBJ1-5; D not certain. Trimming left V 4 bases short and J 0 bases short, with 17 bases between. The CDR3 runs 17 residues. Germline V CDR1 and CDR2: SGHTS, YDEGEE. CDR3 sequence (DNA): TGTGCCAGCAGCAAGGAGCCGGCGGTCCTTAGCAATCAGCCCCAGCATTTT. It encodes CASSKEPAVLSNQPQHF.

The chain employs TRBV18 and TRBJ2-7; no clear D. Germline V lookup: CDR1 KGHSH, CDR2 LQKENI. The CDR3 extends over 12 amino acids. V lost 3 bases, J lost 6 bases, and 9 bases lay in between. The CDR3 loop reads CASSPTRSEQYF. CDR3 sequence (DNA): TGTGCCAGCTCACCCACTCGCTCCGAGCAGTACTTC.

This clone was observed once. This chain links TRBV6-5 with TRBJ2-5; 8 positions agree with TRBD2. The J call may be incorrect, as the DNA end agrees better with TRBJ2-7. The CDR3 is 15 residues long. From germline, CDR1 is MNHEY and CDR2 SVGAGI. CDR3 amino acids: CASSRSGGGFDEQYF. The DNA of the CDR3 is TGTGCCAGCAGCCGGTCCGGGGGGGGCTTTGACGAGCAGTACTTC.

The chain carries TRBV18 and TRBJ2-7, with 9 bases aligning to TRBD2. V gave up 6 bases and J gave up 9 bases; unmatched junction bases: 12. Germline lookup yields CDR1 KGHSH and CDR2 LQKENI. CDR3 length: 14 amino acids. CDR3 amino acids: CASSPSREGSGQYF. Here the CDR3 DNA reads TGTGCCAGCTCCCCCTCGCGGGAGGGCTCAGGGCAGTACTTC.

The V and J genes are TRBV30 and TRBJ2-1; 9 positions match TRBD2. V lost 0 bases and J lost 8; bases outside the gene matches: 11. Germline V lookup: CDR1 GTSNPN, CDR2 SVGIG (reference sequence). There are 16 residues in the CDR3. The CDR3 sequence: CAWSVQSASGKDEQFF. The CDR3 region has the DNA TGTGCCTGGAGTGTACAGTCCGCTAGCGGGAAGGATGAGCAGTTCTTC.